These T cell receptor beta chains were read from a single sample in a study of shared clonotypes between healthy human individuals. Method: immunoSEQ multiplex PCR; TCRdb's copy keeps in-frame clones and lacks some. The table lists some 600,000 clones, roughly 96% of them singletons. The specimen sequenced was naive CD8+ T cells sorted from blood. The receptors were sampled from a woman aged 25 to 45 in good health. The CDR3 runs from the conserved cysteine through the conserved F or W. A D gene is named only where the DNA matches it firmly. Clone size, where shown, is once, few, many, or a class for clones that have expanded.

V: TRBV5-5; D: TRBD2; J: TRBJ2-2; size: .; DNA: TGTGCCAGCAGCTTGGTATTAGCGGGGTACACCGGGGAGCTGTTTTTT; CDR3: CASSLVLAGYTGELFF
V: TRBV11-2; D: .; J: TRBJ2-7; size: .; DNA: TGTGCCAGCAGCTTAGAAGCGGGCCGTTCCTACGAGCAGTACTTC; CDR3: CASSLEAGRSYEQYF
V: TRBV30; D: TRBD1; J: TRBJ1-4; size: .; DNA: TGTGCCTGGAGTGGGACAGGGATGAGTGAAAAACTGTTTTTT; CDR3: CAWSGTGMSEKLFF
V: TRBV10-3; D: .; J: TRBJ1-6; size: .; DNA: TGTGCCATCAGTGAGGGCGGGCTGGTTAATTCACCCCTCCACTTT; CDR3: CAISEGGLVNSPLHF
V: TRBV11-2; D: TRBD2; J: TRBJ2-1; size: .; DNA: TGTGCCAGCAGCTTAGGTTATAGCGGGAGGGGGGATGAGCAGTTCTTC; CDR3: CASSLGYSGRGDEQFF
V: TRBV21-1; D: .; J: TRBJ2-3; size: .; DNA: TGTGCCAGCAGCAAAAGGGGGCGGGTTGGGACAGATACGCAGTATTTT; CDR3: CASSKRGRVGTDTQYF
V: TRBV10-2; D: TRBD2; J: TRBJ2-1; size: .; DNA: TGCGCCAGCGGACTAGCGGGCCCCTACAATGAGCAGTTCTTC; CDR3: CASGLAGPYNEQFF
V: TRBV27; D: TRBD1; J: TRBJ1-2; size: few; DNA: TGTGCCAGCATGACCCCAGGGGGCGGCTACACCTTC; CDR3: CASMTPGGGYTF
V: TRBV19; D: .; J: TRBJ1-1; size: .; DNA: TGTGCCAGTACAGGCACTGAGAACACTGAAGCTTTCTTT; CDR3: CASTGTENTEAFF
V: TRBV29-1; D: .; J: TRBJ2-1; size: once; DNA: TGCAGCGTTATAGGAGGGGGGGGGTTTGGAGAGCAGTTCTTC; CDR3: CSVIGGGGFGEQFF
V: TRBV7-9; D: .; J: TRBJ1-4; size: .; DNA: TGTGCCAGCAGCTTAGAACCGCTTACAGGACTGTTTTTT; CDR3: CASSLEPLTGLFF
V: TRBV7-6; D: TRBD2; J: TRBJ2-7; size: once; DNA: TGTGCCAGCAGCTTAGCTAGCGGGAGGGATTCCTACGAGCAGTACTTC; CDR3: CASSLASGRDSYEQYF
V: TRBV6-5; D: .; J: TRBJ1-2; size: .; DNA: TGTGCCAGCAGTTACGGCCAGGAAGCTAACTATGGCTACACCTTC; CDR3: CASSYGQEANYGYTF
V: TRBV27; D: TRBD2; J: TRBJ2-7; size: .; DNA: TGTGCCAGCAGTCACGCCGCGGGAGGGCCCTACGAGCAGTACTTC; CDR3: CASSHAAGGPYEQYF
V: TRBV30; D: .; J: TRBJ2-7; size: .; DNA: TGTGCCTGGACCTCGTCGGACGAGCAGTACTTC; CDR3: CAWTSSDEQYF
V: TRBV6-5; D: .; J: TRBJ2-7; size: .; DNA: TGTGCCAGCCGCGGCCTCCCCCTCGGGGAGCAGTACTTC; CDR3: CASRGLPLGEQYF
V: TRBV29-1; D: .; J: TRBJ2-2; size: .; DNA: TGCAGCGTTGACGGAGACACCGGGGAGCTGTTTTTT; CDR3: CSVDGDTGELFF